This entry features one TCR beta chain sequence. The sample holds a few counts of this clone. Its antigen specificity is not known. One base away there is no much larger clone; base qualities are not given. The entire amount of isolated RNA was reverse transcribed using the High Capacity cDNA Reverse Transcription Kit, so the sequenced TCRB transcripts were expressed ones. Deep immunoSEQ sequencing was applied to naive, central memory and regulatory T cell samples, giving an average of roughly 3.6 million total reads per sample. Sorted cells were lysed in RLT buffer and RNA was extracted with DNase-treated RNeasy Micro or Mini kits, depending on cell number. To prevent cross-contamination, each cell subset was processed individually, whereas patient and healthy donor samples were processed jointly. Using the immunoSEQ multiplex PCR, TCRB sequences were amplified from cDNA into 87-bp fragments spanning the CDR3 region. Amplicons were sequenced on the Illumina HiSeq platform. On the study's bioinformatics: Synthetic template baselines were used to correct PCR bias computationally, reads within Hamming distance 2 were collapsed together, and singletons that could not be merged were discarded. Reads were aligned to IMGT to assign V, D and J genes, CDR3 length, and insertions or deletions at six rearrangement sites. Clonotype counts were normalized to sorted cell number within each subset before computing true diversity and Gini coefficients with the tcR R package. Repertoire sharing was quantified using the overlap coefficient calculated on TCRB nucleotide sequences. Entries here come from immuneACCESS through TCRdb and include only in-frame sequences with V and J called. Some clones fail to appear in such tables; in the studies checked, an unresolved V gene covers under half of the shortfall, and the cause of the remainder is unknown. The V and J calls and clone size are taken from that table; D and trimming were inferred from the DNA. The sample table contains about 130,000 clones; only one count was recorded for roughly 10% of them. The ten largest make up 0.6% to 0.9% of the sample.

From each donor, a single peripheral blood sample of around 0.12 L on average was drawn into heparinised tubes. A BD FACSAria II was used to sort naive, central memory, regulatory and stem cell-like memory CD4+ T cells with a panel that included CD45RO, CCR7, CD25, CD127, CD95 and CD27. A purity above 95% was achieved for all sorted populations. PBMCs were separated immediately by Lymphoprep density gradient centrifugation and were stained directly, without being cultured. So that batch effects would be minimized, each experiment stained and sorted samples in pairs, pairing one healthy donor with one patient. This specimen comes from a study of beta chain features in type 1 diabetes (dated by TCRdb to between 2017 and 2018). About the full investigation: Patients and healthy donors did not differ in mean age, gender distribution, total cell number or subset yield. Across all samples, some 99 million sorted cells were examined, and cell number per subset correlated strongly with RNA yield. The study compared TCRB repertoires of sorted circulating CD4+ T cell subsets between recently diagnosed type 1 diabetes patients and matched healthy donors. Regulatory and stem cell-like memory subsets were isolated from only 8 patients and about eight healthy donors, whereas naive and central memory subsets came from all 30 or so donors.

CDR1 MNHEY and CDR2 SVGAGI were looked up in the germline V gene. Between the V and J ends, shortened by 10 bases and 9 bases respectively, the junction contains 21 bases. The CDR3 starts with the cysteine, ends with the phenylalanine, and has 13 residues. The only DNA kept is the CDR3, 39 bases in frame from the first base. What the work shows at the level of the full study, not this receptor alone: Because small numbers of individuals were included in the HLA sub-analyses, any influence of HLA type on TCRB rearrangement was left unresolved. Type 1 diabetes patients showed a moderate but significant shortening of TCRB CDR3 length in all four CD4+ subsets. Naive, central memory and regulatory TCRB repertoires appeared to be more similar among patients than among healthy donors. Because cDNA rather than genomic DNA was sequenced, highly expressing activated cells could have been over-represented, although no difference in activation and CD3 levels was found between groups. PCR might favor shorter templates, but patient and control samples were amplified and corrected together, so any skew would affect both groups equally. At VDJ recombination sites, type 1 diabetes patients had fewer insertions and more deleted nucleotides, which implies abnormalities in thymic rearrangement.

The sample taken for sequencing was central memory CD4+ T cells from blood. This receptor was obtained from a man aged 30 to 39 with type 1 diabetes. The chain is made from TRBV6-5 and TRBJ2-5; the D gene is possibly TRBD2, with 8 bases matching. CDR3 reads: CAIVAGPGGAQYF. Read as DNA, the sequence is TGTGCCATCGTAGCGGGGCCAGGGGGTGCCCAGTACTTC.